What follows are 6 T cell receptor beta chains derived from one specimen sequenced in a study of cytomegalovirus exposure and HLA in healthy donors (dated by TCRdb to 2016 to 2017). The library was generated by the immunoSEQ multiplex PCR assay. The multiplex PCR relied on a mix of 60 forward primers for TCR Vbeta segments and 13 reverse primers for TCR Jbeta segments. This is the immuneACCESS table as TCRdb keeps it, with only in-frame sequences that have V and J called. A part of the clones is gone; compared with another copy, unresolved V genes explain less than half, and the rest is unexplained. The sample contains more than 100,000 clones, less than 75% of them found a single time. Of the sample, around 3.9% falls within the top ten clones. Source material: PBMCs. These receptors were collected from a woman aged 40-49 years in good health and CMV-seronegative.

The rearrangement joins TRBV6-6 to TRBJ1-2, with 9 bases aligning to TRBD1. CDR1 and CDR2 (germline): MNHNY, SVGAGI (reference sequence). The length of the CDR3 is 14 residues. J lost 8 bases, V lost 2 bases, and 6 bases had no gene match. CDR3 nucleotides: TGTGCCAGCAGTTACCAGGGACAGGGAAGCGGCTACACCTTC. Protein: CASSYQGQGSGYTF.

V is TRBV10-3 and J is TRBJ1-5, with D possibly TRBD1 on 6 matching bases. Trimming removed 5 bases from V and 4 bases from J, with 9 bases in between. Germline V CDR1 and CDR2: ENHRY, SYGVKD. This CDR3 has 13 residues. The CDR3 DNA sequence: TGTGCCATCAGTAGACAGGATAATCAGCCCCAGCATTTT. It specifies CAISRQDNQPQHF.

The chain combines TRBV11-3 with TRBJ2-3, with 11 bases identical to TRBD1. Germline assignment: CDR1 SGHNT and CDR2 YENEEA. With V trimmed by 5 bases and J by 5 bases, 9 bases remained unmatched. The CDR3 contains 16 residues. The CDR3 DNA reads as TGTGCCAGCAGCCGGAACGGACAGGGGGCAGGAGATACGCAGTATTTT. Protein sequence: CASSRNGQGAGDTQYF.

The rearrangement joins TRBV28 to TRBJ2-7; perhaps TRBD2 as D (6 bases). V lost 3 bases to trimming and J lost 4 bases, with 13 bases between them. The CDR3 sequence is 14 residues long. The germline gives CDR1 MDHEN, CDR2 SYDVKM. DNA for the CDR3: TGTGCCAGCAGTTTTCGAGGGGACTGGTACGAGCAGTACTTC. This codes for CASSFRGDWYEQYF.

The gene calls are TRBV23-1 and TRBJ1-1, with D possibly TRBD1 on 6 matching bases. TRBV23-1 is recorded as an ORF, its role being uncertain. V gave up 9 bases and J gave up 1 base, with 24 bases separating them. The CDR3 contains 17 residues. This chain's CDR3 is CARGSKRDTRWNTEAFF. The CDR3 bases are TGCGCCAGAGGATCGAAACGGGACACACGGTGGAACACTGAAGCTTTCTTT.

This chain uses TRBV9 with TRBJ1-2, with D unresolved. V was trimmed by 3 bases and J by 0 bases, leaving 12 bases between them. The CDR3 runs to 15 residues. Germline CDR1 and CDR2: SGDLS and YYNGEE. The CDR3 here is CASSASYTTNYGYTF. In DNA form, the CDR3 reads TGTGCCAGCAGCGCCTCATATACTACTAACTATGGCTACACCTTC.